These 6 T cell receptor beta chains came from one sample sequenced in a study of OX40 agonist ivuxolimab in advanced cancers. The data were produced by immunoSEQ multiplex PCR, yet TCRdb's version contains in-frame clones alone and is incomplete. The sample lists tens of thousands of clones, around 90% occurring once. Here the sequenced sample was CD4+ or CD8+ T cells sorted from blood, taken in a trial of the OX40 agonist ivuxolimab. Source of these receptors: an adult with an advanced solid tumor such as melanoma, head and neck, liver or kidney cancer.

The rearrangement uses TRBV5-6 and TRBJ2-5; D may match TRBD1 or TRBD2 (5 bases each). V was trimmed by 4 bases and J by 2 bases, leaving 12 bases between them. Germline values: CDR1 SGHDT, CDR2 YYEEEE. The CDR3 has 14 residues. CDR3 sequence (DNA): TGTGCCAGCAGCCCGGGACCGGGACAAGAGACCCAGTACTTC. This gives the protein CASSPGPGQETQYF.

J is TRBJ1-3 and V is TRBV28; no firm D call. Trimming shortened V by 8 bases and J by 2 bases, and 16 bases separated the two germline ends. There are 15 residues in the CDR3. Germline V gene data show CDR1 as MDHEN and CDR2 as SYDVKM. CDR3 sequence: CASAPGLSAGNTIYF. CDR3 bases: TGTGCCAGCGCACCGGGGTTATCGGCTGGAAACACCATATATTTT.

The CDR3: CAISPDRANTEAFF. Written as DNA, the CDR3 is TGTGCCATCAGCCCCGACAGGGCGAACACTGAAGCTTTCTTT. This sequence joins TRBV10-3 and TRBJ1-1, with 7 bases lining up with TRBD1. The V and J ends lost 6 bases and 1 base, in that order; junction bases with no gene match: 5. Germline-derived CDR1 and CDR2 are ENHRY and SYGVKD. This CDR3 comprises 14 residues.

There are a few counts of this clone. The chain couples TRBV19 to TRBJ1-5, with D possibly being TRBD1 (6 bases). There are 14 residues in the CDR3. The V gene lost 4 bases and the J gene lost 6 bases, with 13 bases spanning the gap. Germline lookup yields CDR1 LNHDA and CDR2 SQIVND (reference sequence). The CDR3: CASSTTGNSQPQHF. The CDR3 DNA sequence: TGTGCCAGTAGTACTACAGGGAACAGTCAGCCCCAGCATTTT.

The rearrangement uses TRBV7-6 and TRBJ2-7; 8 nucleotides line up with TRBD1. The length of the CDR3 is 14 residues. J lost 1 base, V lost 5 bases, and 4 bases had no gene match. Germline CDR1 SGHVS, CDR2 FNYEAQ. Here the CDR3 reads CASSVTGESYEQYF. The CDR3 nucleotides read TGTGCCAGCAGCGTGACAGGGGAATCCTACGAGCAGTACTTC.

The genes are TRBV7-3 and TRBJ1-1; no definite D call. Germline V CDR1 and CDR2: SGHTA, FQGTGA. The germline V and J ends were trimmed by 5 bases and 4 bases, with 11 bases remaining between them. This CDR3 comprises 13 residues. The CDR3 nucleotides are TGTGCCAGCAGCCCCGGCCCTGGCACTGAAGCTTTCTTT. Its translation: CASSPGPGTEAFF.